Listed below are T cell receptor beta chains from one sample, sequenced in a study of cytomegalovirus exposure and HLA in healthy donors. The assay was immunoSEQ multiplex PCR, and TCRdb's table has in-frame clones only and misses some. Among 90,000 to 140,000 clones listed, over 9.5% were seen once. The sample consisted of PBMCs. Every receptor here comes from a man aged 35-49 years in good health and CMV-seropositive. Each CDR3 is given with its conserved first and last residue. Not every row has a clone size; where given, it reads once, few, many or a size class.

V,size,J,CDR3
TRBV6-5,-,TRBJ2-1,CAGSLFGGHNEQFF
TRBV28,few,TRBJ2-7,CASRDPHLAGDYHEQYF
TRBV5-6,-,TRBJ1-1,CASSSPGVTEAFF
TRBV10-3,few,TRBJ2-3,CAISEYREEPDTQYF
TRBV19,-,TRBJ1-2,CASSRQGSDYGYTF
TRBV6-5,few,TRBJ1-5,CASSLRESNQPQHF
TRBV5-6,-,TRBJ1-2,CASSQGHYGYTF
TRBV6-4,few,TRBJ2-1,CASSKGTSPNEQFF
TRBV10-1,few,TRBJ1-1,CASSYKPTEAEAFF
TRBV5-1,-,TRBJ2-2,CASSLEGGVDTGELFF
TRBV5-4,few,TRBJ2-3,CASSAPSDSTDTQYF
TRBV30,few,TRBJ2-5,CAWGPLRETQYF
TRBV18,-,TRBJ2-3,CASSPPGLTQDTQYF
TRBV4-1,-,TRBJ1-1,CASSPRGQLEAFF
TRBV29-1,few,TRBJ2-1,CSASAGGNEQFF
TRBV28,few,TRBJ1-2,CASSPPQGLSSGYTF
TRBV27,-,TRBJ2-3,CASQGPDTQYF
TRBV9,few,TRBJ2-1,CASSRSGSLAGIDEQFF
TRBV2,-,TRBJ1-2,CASTPGQGLYGYTF
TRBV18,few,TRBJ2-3,CASSPVQRSTDTQYF
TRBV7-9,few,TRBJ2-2,CASSLSADMRSGELFF
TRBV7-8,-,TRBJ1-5,CASSVREGFWQPQHF
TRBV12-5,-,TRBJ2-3,CASGFGLAEGTQYF
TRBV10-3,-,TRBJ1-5,CAISEVDNSNQPQHF
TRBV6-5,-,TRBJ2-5,CASTDRVLETQYF
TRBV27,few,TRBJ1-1,CASSLGQGGVTEAFF
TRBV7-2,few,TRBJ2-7,CASSWGASGSYEQYF
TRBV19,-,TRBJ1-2,CASRIGQGNYGYTF
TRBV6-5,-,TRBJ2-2,CASSSSGDRGSGELFF
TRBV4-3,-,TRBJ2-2,CASSQGTSGNTGELFF
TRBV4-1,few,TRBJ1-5,CASSYTSGTIGQPQHF
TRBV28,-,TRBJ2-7,CASSWSTYEQYF
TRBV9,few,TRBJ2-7,CASSRGLAGATNSEQYF
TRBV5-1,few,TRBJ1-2,CASSLRRAGANYGYTF
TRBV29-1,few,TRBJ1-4,CSAGTGTANEKLFF
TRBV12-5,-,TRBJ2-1,CASGSNGRRNEQFF
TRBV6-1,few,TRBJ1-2,CASSEGDRVGYGYTF
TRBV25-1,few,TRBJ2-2,CASSASSGLNTGELFF
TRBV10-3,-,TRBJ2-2,CAISSGSNTGELFF
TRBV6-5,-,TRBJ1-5,CASSERQGAQPQHF
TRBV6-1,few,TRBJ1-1,CASSSGQGGTEAFF
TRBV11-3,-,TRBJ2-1,CASSPGAGVHNDEQFF